This TCR beta chain was captured by sequencing in a study of T cell responses to AZD1222 COVID-19 vaccine. Turning to this clone: The antigen remains unidentified.

Study-wide findings and caveats: The CD4 TCRs associated with vaccination extended across spike and predominated at 160-218 and 743-854.

Profiled with immunoSEQ multiplex PCR; TCRdb holds only in-frame clones, not every one. Of about 95,000 clones in the sample, about 89% were seen once. The V segment lost 6 bases and the J segment 3 bases; nucleotides outside the gene matches: 11. This CDR3 is built from 16 residues. CDR1 and CDR2 (germline): SGHVT, SQSDAQ. The sequencing here drew on peripheral blood, taken on day 0 of AZD1222 vaccination. The receptor was isolated from an adult in good health. The chain carries TRBV7-4 and TRBJ2-5, with TRBD2 matching over 9 bases. CDR3: CASRSGGLAGEETQYF. In DNA form, the CDR3 reads TGTGCCAGCAGGTCCGGGGGCTTAGCGGGGGAAGAGACCCAGTACTTC. The variable domain in full, with the rest retrieved from reference TRBV7-4 and TRBJ2-5, is GAGVSQSPRYKVAKRGRDVALRCDSISGHVTLYWYRQTLGQGSEVLTYSQSDAQRDKSGRPSGRFSAERPERSVSTLKIQRTEQGDSAVYLCASRSGGLAGEETQYFGPGTRLLVL.